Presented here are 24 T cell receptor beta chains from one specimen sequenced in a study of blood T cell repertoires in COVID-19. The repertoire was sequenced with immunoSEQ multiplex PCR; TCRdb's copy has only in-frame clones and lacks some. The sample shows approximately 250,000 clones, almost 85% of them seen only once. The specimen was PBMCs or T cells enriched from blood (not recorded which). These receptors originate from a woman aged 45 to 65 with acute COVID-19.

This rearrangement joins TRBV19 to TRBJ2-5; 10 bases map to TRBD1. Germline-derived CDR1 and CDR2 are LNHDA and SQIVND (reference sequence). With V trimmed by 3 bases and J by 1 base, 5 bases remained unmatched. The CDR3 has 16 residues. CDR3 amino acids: CASSILTGGGQETQYF. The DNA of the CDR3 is TGTGCCAGTAGTATTCTGACAGGGGGCGGCCAAGAGACCCAGTACTTC.

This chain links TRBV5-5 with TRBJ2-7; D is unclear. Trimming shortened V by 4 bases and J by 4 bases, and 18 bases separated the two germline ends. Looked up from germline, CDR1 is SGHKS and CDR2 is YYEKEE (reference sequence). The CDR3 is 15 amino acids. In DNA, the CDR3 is TGTGCCAGCAGCCCTGGTCCCACTTTTAGTTACGAGCAGTACTTC. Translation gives CASSPGPTFSYEQYF.

In DNA form, the CDR3 reads TGTGCCTGTTCCCGGGACAGGGTTATCCGATTGGGCTACACCTTC. Protein product: CACSRDRVIRLGYTF. The gene calls are TRBV30 and TRBJ1-2, with 9 positions matching TRBD1. V dropped 6 bases and J dropped 8; count of bases not matched to a gene: 16. Looked up from germline, CDR1 is GTSNPN and CDR2 is SVGIG (reference sequence). The CDR3 runs to 15 residues.

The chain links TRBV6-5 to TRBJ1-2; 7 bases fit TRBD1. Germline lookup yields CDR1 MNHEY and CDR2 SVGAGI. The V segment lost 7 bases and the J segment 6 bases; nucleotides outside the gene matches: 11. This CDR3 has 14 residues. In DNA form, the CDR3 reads TGTGCCAGCACTTCCGACAGGGAATTTAATGGCTACACCTTC. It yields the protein CASTSDREFNGYTF.

The CDR3 loop is CSGYRDYEQYF. The DNA for the CDR3 is TGCAGCGGCTACAGGGATTACGAGCAGTACTTC. The chain recombines TRBV29-1 with TRBJ2-7; weak D call: TRBD1 (6 bases). The germline V gene encodes CDR1 SQVTM and CDR2 ANQGSEA. The CDR3 has 11 amino acids. V was cut by 7 bases and J by 4 bases, with 11 bases left in between.

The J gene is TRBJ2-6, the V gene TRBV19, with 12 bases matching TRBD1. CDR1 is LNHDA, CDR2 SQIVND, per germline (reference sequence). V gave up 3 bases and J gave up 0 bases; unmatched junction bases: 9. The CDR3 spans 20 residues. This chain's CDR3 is CASSIPRDRGRHSGANVLTF. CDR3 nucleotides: TGTGCCAGTAGTATCCCACGGGACAGGGGGCGTCACTCTGGGGCCAACGTCCTGACTTTC.

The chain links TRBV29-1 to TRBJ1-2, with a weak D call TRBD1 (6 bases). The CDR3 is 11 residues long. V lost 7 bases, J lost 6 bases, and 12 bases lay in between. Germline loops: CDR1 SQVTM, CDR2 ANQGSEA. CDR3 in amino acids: CSAETGNGYTF. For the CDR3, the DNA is TGCAGCGCAGAAACAGGGAATGGCTACACCTTC.

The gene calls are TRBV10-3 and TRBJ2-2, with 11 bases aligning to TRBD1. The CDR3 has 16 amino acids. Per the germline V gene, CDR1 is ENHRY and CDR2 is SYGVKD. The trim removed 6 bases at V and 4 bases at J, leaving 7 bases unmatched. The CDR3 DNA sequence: TGTGCCATCAGGGCCTGGACAGGGGGCCTCACCGGGGAGCTGTTTTTT. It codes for CAIRAWTGGLTGELFF.

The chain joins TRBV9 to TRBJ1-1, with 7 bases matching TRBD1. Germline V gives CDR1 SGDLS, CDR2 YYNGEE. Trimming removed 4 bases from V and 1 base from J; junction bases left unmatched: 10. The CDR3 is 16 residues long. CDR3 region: CASSSGARDRNTEAFF. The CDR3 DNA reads TGTGCCAGCAGCAGTGGGGCTAGGGACAGGAACACTGAAGCTTTCTTT.

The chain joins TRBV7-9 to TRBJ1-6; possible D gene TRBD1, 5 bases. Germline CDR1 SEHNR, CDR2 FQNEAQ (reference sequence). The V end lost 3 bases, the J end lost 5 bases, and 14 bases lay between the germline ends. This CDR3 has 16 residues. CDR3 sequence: CASSLFLTVHNSPLHF. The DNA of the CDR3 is TGTGCCAGCAGCTTGTTCCTGACAGTCCATAATTCACCCCTCCACTTT.

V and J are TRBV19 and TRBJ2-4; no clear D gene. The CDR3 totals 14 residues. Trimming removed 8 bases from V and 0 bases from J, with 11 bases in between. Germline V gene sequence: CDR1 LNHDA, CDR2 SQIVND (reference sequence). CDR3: CASSVARAKNIQYF. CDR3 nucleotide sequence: TGTGCCAGTTCGGTCGCACGAGCCAAAAACATTCAGTACTTC.

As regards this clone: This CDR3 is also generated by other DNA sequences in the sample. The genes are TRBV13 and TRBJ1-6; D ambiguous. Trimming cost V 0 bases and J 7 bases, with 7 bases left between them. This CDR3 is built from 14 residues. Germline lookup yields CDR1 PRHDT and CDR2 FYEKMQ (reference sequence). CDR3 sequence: CASSLGAGNSPLHF. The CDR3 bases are TGTGCCAGCAGCTTAGGGGCGGGAAATTCACCCCTCCACTTT.

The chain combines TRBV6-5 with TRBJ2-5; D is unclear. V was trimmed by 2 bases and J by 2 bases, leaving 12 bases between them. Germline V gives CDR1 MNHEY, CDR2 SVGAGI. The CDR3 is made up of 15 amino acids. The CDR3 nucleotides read TGTGCCAGCAGTTACGGGTGGGCAGTACAAGAGACCCAGTACTTC. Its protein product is CASSYGWAVQETQYF.

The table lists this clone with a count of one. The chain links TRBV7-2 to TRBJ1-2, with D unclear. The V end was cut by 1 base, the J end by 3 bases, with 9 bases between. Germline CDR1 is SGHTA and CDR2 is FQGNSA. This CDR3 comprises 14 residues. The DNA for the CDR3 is TGTGCCAGCAGCTTAGGGAGGCCATACTATGGCTACACCTTC. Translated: CASSLGRPYYGYTF.

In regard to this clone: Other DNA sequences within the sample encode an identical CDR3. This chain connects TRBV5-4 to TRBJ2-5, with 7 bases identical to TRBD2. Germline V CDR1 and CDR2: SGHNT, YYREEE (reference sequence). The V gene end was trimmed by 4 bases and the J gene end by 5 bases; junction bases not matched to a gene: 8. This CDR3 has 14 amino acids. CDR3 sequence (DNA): TGTGCCAGCAGCCCGGGCGGGGGACGGGAGACCCAGTACTTC. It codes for CASSPGGGRETQYF. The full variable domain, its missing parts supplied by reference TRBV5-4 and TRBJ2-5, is ETGVTQSPTHLIKTRGQQVTLRCSSQSGHNTVSWYQQALGQGPQFIFQYYREEENGRGNFPPRFSGLQFPNYSSELNVNALELDDSALYLCASSPGGGRETQYFGPGTRLLVL.

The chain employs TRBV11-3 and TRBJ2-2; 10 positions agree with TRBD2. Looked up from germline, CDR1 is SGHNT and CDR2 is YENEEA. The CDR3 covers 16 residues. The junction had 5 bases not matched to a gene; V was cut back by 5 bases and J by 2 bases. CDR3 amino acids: CASSRTSGANTGELFF. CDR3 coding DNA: TGTGCCAGCAGCCGAACTAGCGGGGCAAACACCGGGGAGCTGTTTTTT. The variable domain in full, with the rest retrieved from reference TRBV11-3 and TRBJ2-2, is EAGVVQSPRYKIIEKKQPVAFWCNPISGHNTLYWYLQNLGQGPELLIRYENEEAVDDSQLPKDRFSAERLKGVDSTLKIQPAELGDSAVYLCASSRTSGANTGELFFGEGSRLTVL.

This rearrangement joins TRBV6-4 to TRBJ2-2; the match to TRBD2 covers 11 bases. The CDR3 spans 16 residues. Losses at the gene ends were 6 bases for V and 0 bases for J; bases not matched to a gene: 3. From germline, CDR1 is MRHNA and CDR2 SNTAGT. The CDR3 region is CASRTSGGTNTGELFF. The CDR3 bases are TGTGCCAGCAGAACTAGCGGGGGTACGAACACCGGGGAGCTGTTTTTT.

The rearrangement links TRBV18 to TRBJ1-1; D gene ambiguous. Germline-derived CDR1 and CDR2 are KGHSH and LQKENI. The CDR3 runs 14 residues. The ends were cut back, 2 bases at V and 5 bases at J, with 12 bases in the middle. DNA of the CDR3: TGTGCCAGCTCACCAGGAGGCTGGGGTACTGAAGCTTTCTTT. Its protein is CASSPGGWGTEAFF.

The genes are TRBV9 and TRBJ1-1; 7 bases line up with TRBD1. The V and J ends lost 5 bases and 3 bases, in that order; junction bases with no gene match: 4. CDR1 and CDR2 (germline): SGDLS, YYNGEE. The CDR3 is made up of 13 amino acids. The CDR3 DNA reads TGTGCCAGCAGTTGGGACAGCCACACTGAAGCTTTCTTT. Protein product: CASSWDSHTEAFF.

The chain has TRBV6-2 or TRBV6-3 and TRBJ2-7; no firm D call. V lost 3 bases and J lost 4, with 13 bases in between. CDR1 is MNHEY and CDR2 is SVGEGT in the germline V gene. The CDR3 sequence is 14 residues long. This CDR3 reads CASSYDPDRYEQYF. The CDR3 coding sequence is TGTGCCAGCAGTTATGATCCTGATAGATACGAGCAGTACTTC.

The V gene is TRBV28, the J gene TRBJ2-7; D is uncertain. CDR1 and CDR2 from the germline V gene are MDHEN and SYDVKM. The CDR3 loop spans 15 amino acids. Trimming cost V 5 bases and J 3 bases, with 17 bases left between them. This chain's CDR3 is CASSVYAAANYEQYF. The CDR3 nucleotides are TGTGCCAGCAGTGTTTACGCCGCGGCGAACTACGAGCAGTACTTC.

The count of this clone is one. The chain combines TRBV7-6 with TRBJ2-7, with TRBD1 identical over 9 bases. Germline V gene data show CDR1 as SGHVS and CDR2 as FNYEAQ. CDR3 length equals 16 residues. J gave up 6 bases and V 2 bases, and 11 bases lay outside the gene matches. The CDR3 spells CASSLSPPGQGGEQYF. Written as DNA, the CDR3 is TGTGCCAGCAGCTTAAGTCCGCCGGGACAGGGTGGCGAGCAGTACTTC.

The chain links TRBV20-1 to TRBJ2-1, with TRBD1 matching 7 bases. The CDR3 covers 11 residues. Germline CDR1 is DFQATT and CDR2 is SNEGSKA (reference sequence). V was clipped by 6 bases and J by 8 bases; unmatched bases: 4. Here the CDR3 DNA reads TGCAGTGCAGGGGGCTGGTATGAGCAGTTCTTC. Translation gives CSAGGWYEQFF.

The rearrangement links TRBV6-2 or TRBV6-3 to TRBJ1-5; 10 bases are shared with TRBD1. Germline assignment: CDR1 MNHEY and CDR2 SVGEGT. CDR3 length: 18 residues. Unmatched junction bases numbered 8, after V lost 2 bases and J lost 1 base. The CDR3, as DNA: TGTGCCAGCAGTTACCCATCCGGGACAGGGGCGAGCAATCAGCCCCAGCATTTT. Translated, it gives CASSYPSGTGASNQPQHF.